The source of this T cell receptor beta chain is a study of T cells in women clearing cervical HPV infection. Regarding the study as a whole: Combining TCR richness with V gene abundances gave approximately 0.84 AUC.

With respect to this clone: Its specificity is not known. The CDR3 end falls 3 residues outside the read, so it is completed with the germline J gene.

Clones were read by immunoSEQ multiplex PCR, and TCRdb kept only the in-frame ones, dropping some. Its table lists roughly 40,000 clones. Germline V gives CDR1 MDHEN, CDR2 SYDVKM. V gave up 5 bases and J gave up 8 bases; unmatched junction bases: 8. The length of the CDR3 is 14 residues. Cervical HPV DNA detected by MY09/MY11 PCR, typed by dot-blot. The TCR originated in a woman aged 18 to 75 with a cervical HPV16 infection that either progressed to CIN3+ or cleared (not recorded which). The chain links TRBV28 to TRBJ1-4, with 7 bases fitting TRBD1. Sequencing input: blood buffy coat. Partial CDR3 DNA: TGTGCCAGCAGTGGACAGGCCCGGTGGGAAAAA. Its protein product is CASSGQARWEK. The whole CDR3 sequence reads CASSGQARWEKLFF.